In its sample, the clone carrying this TCR beta chain was seen a few times. What it recognizes is unknown. The data stem from a study of blood T cells in healthy people across ages. Study-level results: The recorded TCR beta diversity per million T cells decreased in a roughly linear manner with age.

Combining a sample-barcoded 5' primer with a J-beta primer mix, a second PCR ran for roughly 6 to 11 cycles. TCRdb itself ran the 5' RACE reads through MiXCR, one entry per CDR3 protein. The table includes some 850,000 distinct CDR3 sequences, roughly 25% detected once. V was pared by 5 bases and J by 0 bases, with 6 bases between. The CDR3 covers 13 residues. The V gene's germline CDR1 is KGHDR and CDR2 SFDVKD. This sample also belongs to another study, concerning T cells of mothers and their children.

The receptor's source is a boy under 18 in good health. Sequencing input: blood. The chain uses TRBV24-1 and TRBJ1-1; D remains unclear. The CDR3 is CATSVGLNTEAFF. The DNA for the CDR3 is TGTGCCACCAGTGTAGGCCTGAACACTGAAGCTTTCTTT.